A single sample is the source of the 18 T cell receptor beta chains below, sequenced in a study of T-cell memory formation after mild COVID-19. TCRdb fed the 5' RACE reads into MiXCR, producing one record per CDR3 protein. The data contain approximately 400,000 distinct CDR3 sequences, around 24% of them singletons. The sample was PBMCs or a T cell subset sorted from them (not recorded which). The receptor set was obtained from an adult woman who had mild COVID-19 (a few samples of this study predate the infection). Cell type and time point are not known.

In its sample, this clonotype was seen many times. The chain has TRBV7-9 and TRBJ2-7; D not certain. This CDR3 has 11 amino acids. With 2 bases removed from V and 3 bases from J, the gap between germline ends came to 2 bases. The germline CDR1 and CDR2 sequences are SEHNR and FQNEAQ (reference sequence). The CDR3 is CASSLNYEQYF. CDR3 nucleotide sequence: TGTGCCAGCAGCTTAAACTACGAGCAGTACTTC.

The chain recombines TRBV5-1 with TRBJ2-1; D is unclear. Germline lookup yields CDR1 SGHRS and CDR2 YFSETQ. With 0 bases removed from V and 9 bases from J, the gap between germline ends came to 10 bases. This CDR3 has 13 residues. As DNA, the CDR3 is TGCGCCAGCAGCTTGGTGAATAGGGCTGAGCAGTTCTTC. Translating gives CASSLVNRAEQFF. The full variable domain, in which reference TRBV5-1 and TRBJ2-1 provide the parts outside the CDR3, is KAGVTQTPRYLIKTRGQQVTLSCSPISGHRSVSWYQQTPGQGLQFLFEYFSETQRNKGNFPGRFSGRQFSNSRSEMNVSTLELGDSALYLCASSLVNRAEQFFGPGTRLTVL.

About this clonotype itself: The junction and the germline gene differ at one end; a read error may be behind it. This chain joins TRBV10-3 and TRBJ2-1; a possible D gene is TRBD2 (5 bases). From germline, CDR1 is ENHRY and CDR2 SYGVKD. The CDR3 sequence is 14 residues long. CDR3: CASSESGFYNEQFF. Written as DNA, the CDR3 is TGTGCCAGCAGTGAGTCGGGGTTCTACAATGAGCAGTTCTTC.

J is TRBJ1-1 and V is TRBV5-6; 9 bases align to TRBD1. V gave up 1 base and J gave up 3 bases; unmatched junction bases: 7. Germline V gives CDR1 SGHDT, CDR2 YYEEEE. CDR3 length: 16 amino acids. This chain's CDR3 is CASSLPTGGIDTEAFF. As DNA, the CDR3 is TGTGCCAGCAGCTTGCCGACAGGGGGGATCGACACTGAAGCTTTCTTT.

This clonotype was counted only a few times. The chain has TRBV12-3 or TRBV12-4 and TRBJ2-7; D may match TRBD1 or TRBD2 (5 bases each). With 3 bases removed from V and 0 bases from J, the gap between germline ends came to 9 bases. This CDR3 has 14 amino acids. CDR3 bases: TGTGCCAGCAGTTTGGGACCCCGCTCCTACGAGCAGTACTTC. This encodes CASSLGPRSYEQYF.

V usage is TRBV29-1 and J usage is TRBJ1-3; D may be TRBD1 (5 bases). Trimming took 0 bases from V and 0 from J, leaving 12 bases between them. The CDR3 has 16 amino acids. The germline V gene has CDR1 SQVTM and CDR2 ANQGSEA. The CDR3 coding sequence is TGCAGCGTTGAAGACAGACAGTCGGACTCTGGAAACACCATATATTTT. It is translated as CSVEDRQSDSGNTIYF.

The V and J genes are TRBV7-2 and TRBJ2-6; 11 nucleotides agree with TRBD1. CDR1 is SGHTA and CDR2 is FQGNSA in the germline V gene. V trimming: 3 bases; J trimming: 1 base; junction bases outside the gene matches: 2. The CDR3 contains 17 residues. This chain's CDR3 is CASSLDRGLSGANVLTF. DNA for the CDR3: TGTGCCAGCAGCTTGGACAGGGGGCTTTCTGGGGCCAACGTCCTGACTTTC.

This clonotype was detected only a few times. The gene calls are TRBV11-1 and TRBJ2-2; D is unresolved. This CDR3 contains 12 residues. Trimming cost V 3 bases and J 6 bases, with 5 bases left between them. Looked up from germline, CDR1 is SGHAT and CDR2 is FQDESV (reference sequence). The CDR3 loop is CASSFSPGELFF. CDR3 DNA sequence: TGTGCCAGCAGCTTTTCGCCCGGGGAGCTGTTTTTT.

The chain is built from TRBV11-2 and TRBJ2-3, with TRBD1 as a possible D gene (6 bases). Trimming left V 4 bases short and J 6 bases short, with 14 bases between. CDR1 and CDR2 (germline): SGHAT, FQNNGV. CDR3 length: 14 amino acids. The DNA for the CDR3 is TGTGCCAGCAGCTCCTTCAGGGGATCGGATACGCAGTATTTT. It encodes CASSSFRGSDTQYF. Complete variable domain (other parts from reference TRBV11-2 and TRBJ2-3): EAGVAQSPRYKIIEKRQSVAFWCNPISGHATLYWYQQILGQGPKLLIQFQNNGVVDDSQLPKDRFSAERLKGVDSTLKIQPAKLEDSAVYLCASSSFRGSDTQYFGPGTRLTVL.

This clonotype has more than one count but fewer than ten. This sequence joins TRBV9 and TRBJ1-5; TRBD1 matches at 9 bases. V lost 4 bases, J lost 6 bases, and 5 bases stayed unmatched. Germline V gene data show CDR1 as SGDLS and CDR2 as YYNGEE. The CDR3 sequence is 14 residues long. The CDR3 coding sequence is TGTGCCAGCAGCCAAACAGGGGGCGGTCAGCCCCAGCATTTT. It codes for CASSQTGGGQPQHF.

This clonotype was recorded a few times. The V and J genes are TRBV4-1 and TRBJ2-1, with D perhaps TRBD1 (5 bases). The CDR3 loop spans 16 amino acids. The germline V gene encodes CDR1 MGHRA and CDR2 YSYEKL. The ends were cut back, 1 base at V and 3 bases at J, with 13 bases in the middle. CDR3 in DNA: TGCGCCAGCAGCCAAGTAGCCGGCCAGGGCTACAATGAGCAGTTCTTC. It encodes CASSQVAGQGYNEQFF.

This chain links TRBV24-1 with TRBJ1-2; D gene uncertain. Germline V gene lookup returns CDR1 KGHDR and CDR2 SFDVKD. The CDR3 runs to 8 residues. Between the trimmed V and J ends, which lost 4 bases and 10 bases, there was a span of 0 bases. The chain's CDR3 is CATSDYTF. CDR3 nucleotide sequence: TGTGCCACCAGTGACTACACCTTC.

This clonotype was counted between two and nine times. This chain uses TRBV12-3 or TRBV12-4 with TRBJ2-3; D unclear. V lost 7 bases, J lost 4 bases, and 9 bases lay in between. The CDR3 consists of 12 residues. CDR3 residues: CASTLMADTQYF. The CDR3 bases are TGTGCCAGCACCCTAATGGCAGATACGCAGTATTTT.

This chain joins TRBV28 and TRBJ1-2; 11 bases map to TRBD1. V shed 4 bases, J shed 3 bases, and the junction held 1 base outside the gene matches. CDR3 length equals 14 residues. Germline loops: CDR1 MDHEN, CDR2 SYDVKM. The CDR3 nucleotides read TGTGCCAGCAGTTCGGGACAGGGGGACTATGGCTACACCTTC. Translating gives CASSSGQGDYGYTF.

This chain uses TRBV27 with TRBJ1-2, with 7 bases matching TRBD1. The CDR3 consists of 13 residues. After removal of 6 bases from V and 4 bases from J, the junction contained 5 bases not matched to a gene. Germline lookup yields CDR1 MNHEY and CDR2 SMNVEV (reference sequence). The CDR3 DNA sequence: TGTGCCAGCAGCGGACAGGCGGGCTATGGCTACACCTTC. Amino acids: CASSGQAGYGYTF.

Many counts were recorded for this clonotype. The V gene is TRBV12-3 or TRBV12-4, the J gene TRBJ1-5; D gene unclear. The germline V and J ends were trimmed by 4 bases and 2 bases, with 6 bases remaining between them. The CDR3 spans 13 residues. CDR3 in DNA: TGTGCCAGCAGTTGGAGTGGCAATCAGCCCCAGCATTTT. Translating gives CASSWSGNQPQHF.

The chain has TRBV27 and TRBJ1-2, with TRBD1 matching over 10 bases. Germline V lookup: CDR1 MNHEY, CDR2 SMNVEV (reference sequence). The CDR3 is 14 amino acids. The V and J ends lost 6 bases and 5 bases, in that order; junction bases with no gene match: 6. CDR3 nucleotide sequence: TGTGCCAGCAGGGGGACAGGGGAAAGGTATGGCTACACCTTC. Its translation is CASRGTGERYGYTF.

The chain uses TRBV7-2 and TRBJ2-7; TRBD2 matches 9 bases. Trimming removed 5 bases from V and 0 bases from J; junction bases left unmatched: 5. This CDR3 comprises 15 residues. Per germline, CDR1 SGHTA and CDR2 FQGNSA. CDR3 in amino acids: CASSIETSGSYEQYF. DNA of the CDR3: TGTGCCAGCAGCATAGAGACTAGCGGCTCCTACGAGCAGTACTTC.